One sample yielded the 20 T cell receptor beta chains listed below, sequenced in a study of cytomegalovirus exposure and HLA in healthy donors. The PCR used 60 Vbeta and 13 Jbeta primers. Method: immunoSEQ multiplex PCR; TCRdb's copy keeps in-frame clones and lacks some. The sample has around 200,000 clones. The sample was PBMCs. Receptors originate from a woman in her 30s in good health and CMV-seropositive.

In nucleotides, the CDR3 is TGTGCCAGCAGCTTGGTCGGGGACAGAGAGGCCTATGGCTACACCTTC. As protein: CASSLVGDREAYGYTF. The chain recombines TRBV5-6 with TRBJ1-2; 7 nucleotides align to TRBD1. The germline V gene encodes CDR1 SGHDT and CDR2 YYEEEE. The CDR3 consists of 16 residues. V gave up 0 bases and J gave up 4 bases; unmatched junction bases: 9.

This chain joins TRBV4-3 and TRBJ1-1; a weak D match, TRBD1 (5 bases). Trimming removed 1 base at V and 11 bases at J, with 11 bases between. The CDR3 contains 12 residues. Germline assignment: CDR1 LGHNA and CDR2 YSLEER. CDR3 coding DNA: TGCGCCAGCAGCCAAGCGGAGGGGATTGCTTTCTTT. Encoded protein: CASSQAEGIAFF.

The V gene is TRBV9, the J gene TRBJ1-1; D is ambiguous. The CDR3 has 14 residues. V lost 0 bases and J 6 bases, leaving 12 bases between the germline ends. Germline V lookup: CDR1 SGDLS, CDR2 YYNGEE. The CDR3 protein is CASSVETALAEAFF. DNA for the CDR3: TGTGCCAGCAGCGTAGAGACGGCCCTAGCTGAAGCTTTCTTT.

V is TRBV5-4 and J is TRBJ2-7; tentatively, D is TRBD2 (7 bases). This CDR3 is built from 13 residues. CDR1 SGHNT and CDR2 YYREEE come from the germline V gene (reference sequence). V was clipped by 7 bases and J by 5 bases, with 16 bases between them. The CDR3 is CASSSGGSHEQYF. CDR3 DNA sequence: TGTGCCAGCTCATCGGGGGGCAGCCACGAGCAGTACTTC.

The chain carries TRBV7-9 and TRBJ1-3; D gene unclear. Per the germline V gene, CDR1 is SEHNR and CDR2 is FQNEAQ (reference sequence). This CDR3 is built from 16 residues. Trimming removed 0 bases at V and 0 bases at J, with 9 bases between. CDR3 in amino acids: CASSLAPGSSGNTIYF. CDR3 coding DNA: TGTGCCAGCAGCTTAGCCCCGGGATCCTCTGGAAACACCATATATTTT. The variable domain in full, completed from reference TRBV7-9 and TRBJ1-3, reads DTGVSQNPRHKITKRGQNVTFRCDPISEHNRLYWYRQTLGQGPEFLTYFQNEAQLEKSRLLSDRFSAERPKGSFSTLEIQRTEQGDSAMYLCASSLAPGSSGNTIYFGEGSWLTVV.

J is TRBJ1-2 and V is TRBV6-5; D perhaps matches TRBD1 (5 bases). Germline V CDR1 and CDR2: MNHEY, SVGAGI. The V gene lost 2 bases and the J gene lost 2 bases, with 9 bases spanning the gap. This CDR3 is built from 14 residues. The CDR3 bases are TGTGCCAGCAGTTACGTAGCAGGGAACTATGGCTACACCTTC. It encodes CASSYVAGNYGYTF.

This chain connects TRBV29-1 to TRBJ2-7; D gene uncertain. This CDR3 has 11 residues. CDR1 and CDR2 from the germline V gene are SQVTM and ANQGSEA. The germline V and J ends were trimmed by 7 bases and 2 bases, with 9 bases remaining between them. The CDR3 region is CSGTVAYEQYF. The DNA for the CDR3 is TGCAGCGGAACAGTTGCCTACGAGCAGTACTTC.

The genes are TRBV9 and TRBJ1-1, with D tentatively TRBD1 (6 bases). V was trimmed by 0 bases and J by 0 bases, leaving 12 bases between them. Germline CDR1 SGDLS, CDR2 YYNGEE. This CDR3 comprises 16 residues. The CDR3 sequence: CASSVATGTMNTEAFF. CDR3 DNA: TGTGCCAGCAGCGTAGCCACAGGGACCATGAACACTGAAGCTTTCTTT.

V usage is TRBV2 and J usage is TRBJ2-7, with TRBD2 matching over 13 bases. The CDR3 is made up of 15 amino acids. Germline CDR1 and CDR2: SNHLY and FYNNEI. The V segment lost 7 bases and the J segment 5 bases; nucleotides outside the gene matches: 8. The CDR3 loop reads CASTTSGRALHEQYF. CDR3 DNA: TGTGCCAGCACTACTAGCGGGAGGGCCCTCCACGAGCAGTACTTC.

The chain is built from TRBV5-1 and TRBJ1-1; D is unclear. The CDR3 has 13 amino acids. The V end lost 1 base, the J end lost 6 bases, and 10 bases lay between the germline ends. CDR1 SGHRS and CDR2 YFSETQ come from the germline V gene. CDR3 nucleotides: TGCGCCAGCAGCTTGATCAGGTTTGCTGAAGCTTTCTTT. Amino acids: CASSLIRFAEAFF.

The chain uses TRBV6-5 and TRBJ1-1; D gene ambiguous. Deletions cut 6 bases from V and 6 bases from J, with 20 bases between. Germline CDR1 and CDR2: MNHEY and SVGAGI. This CDR3 has 15 residues. The CDR3 sequence is CASSTFGGPISEAFF. The CDR3 DNA follows: TGTGCCAGCAGCACTTTTGGAGGACCCATCTCTGAAGCTTTCTTT.

The CDR3 DNA follows: TGTGCCAGCAATCGAGGTGGACAGGGGTGGGAGACCCAGTACTTC. It codes for CASNRGGQGWETQYF. The chain is built from TRBV28 and TRBJ2-5, with TRBD1 matching over 9 bases. The junction had 11 bases not matched to a gene; V was cut back by 7 bases and J by 5 bases. The CDR3 is 15 amino acids. Germline assignment: CDR1 MDHEN and CDR2 SYDVKM. The variable domain in full, with the rest retrieved from reference TRBV28 and TRBJ2-5, is DVKVTQSSRYLVKRTGEKVFLECVQDMDHENMFWYRQDPGLGLRLIYFSYDVKMKEKGDIPEGYSVSREKKERFSLILESASTNQTSMYLCASNRGGQGWETQYFGPGTRLLVL.

The chain carries TRBV29-1 and TRBJ2-7, with D unresolved. V was shortened by 4 bases and J by 3 bases, with 10 bases between the two germline ends. The length of the CDR3 is 12 residues. Germline V CDR1 and CDR2: SQVTM, ANQGSEA. CDR3 in DNA: TGCAGCGTTGGAGCTGTACGCTACGAGCAGTACTTC. Residues: CSVGAVRYEQYF.

This chain connects TRBV5-4 to TRBJ2-7; 7 bases are a match to TRBD2. The CDR3 sequence is 19 residues long. Germline V gene lookup returns CDR1 SGHNT and CDR2 YYREEE (reference sequence). V dropped 5 bases and J dropped 0; count of bases not matched to a gene: 20. CDR3 residues: CASRAAAGSKTGASYEQYF. DNA of the CDR3: TGTGCCAGCAGGGCAGCAGCGGGATCTAAAACCGGGGCCTCCTACGAGCAGTACTTC.

V is TRBV7-2 and J is TRBJ2-7, with 11 bases identical to TRBD2. The CDR3 is made up of 15 amino acids. CDR1 is SGHTA and CDR2 is FQGNSA in the germline V gene. J gave up 7 bases and V 3 bases, and 8 bases lay outside the gene matches. CDR3 DNA: TGTGCCAGCAGCTTTCAACTAGCGGGAGACTCTGAGCAGTACTTC. Its protein product is CASSFQLAGDSEQYF. The full variable domain, its missing parts supplied by reference TRBV7-2 and TRBJ2-7, is GAGVSQSPSNKVTEKGKDVELRCDPISGHTALYWYRQSLGQGLEFLIYFQGNSAPDKSGLPSDRFSAERTGGSVSTLTIQRTQQEDSAVYLCASSFQLAGDSEQYFGPGTRLTVT.

The CDR3 bases are TGTGCCAGCTCACCACCCCGCGGGGATTTAGGCGAGACCCAGTACTTC. This codes for CASSPPRGDLGETQYF. The chain recombines TRBV18 with TRBJ2-5, with D possibly TRBD2 on 6 matching bases. V lost 0 bases and J lost 5, with 16 bases in between. CDR1 KGHSH and CDR2 LQKENI come from the germline V gene. The CDR3 contains 16 residues.

The gene calls are TRBV4-1 and TRBJ1-3; 7 nucleotides match TRBD1. Per germline, CDR1 MGHRA and CDR2 YSYEKL. The trim removed 0 bases at V and 8 bases at J, leaving 13 bases unmatched. There are 17 residues in the CDR3. Here the CDR3 reads CASSQDLATGIWYTIYF. The CDR3 DNA sequence: TGCGCCAGCAGCCAAGACCTTGCGACAGGGATTTGGTACACCATATATTTT.

V and J are TRBV5-6 and TRBJ1-2; 9 bases align to TRBD1. The CDR3 totals 13 residues. V shed 2 bases, J shed 9 bases, and the junction held 5 bases outside the gene matches. Germline CDR1 SGHDT, CDR2 YYEEEE. CDR3 nucleotides: TGTGCCAGCAGCTTCTACAGGGGGCCGAGCTACACCTTC. This sequence encodes CASSFYRGPSYTF.

The chain has TRBV6-1 and TRBJ2-5; D possibly corresponds to TRBD1 (6 bases). Germline V gene sequence: CDR1 MNHNS, CDR2 SASEGT. The CDR3 consists of 15 residues. Between the trimmed V and J ends, which lost 1 base and 7 bases, there was a span of 16 bases. CDR3 DNA sequence: TGTGCCAGCAGTGAAGAAGGGGCAGGGGCCGTGACCCAGTACTTC. Amino acid sequence: CASSEEGAGAVTQYF.

The chain joins TRBV5-1 to TRBJ2-3, with 11 nucleotides matching TRBD1. The CDR3 has 16 amino acids. Germline assignment: CDR1 SGHRS and CDR2 YFSETQ. J was trimmed by 5 bases and V by 2 bases; bases with no gene match: 7. The CDR3 DNA is TGCGCCAGCAGCTTTACCGGACAGGGGGCGGTAGATACGCAGTATTTT. Its protein product is CASSFTGQGAVDTQYF. The variable domain in full, completed from reference TRBV5-1 and TRBJ2-3, reads KAGVTQTPRYLIKTRGQQVTLSCSPISGHRSVSWYQQTPGQGLQFLFEYFSETQRNKGNFPGRFSGRQFSNSRSEMNVSTLELGDSALYLCASSFTGQGAVDTQYFGPGTRLTVL.